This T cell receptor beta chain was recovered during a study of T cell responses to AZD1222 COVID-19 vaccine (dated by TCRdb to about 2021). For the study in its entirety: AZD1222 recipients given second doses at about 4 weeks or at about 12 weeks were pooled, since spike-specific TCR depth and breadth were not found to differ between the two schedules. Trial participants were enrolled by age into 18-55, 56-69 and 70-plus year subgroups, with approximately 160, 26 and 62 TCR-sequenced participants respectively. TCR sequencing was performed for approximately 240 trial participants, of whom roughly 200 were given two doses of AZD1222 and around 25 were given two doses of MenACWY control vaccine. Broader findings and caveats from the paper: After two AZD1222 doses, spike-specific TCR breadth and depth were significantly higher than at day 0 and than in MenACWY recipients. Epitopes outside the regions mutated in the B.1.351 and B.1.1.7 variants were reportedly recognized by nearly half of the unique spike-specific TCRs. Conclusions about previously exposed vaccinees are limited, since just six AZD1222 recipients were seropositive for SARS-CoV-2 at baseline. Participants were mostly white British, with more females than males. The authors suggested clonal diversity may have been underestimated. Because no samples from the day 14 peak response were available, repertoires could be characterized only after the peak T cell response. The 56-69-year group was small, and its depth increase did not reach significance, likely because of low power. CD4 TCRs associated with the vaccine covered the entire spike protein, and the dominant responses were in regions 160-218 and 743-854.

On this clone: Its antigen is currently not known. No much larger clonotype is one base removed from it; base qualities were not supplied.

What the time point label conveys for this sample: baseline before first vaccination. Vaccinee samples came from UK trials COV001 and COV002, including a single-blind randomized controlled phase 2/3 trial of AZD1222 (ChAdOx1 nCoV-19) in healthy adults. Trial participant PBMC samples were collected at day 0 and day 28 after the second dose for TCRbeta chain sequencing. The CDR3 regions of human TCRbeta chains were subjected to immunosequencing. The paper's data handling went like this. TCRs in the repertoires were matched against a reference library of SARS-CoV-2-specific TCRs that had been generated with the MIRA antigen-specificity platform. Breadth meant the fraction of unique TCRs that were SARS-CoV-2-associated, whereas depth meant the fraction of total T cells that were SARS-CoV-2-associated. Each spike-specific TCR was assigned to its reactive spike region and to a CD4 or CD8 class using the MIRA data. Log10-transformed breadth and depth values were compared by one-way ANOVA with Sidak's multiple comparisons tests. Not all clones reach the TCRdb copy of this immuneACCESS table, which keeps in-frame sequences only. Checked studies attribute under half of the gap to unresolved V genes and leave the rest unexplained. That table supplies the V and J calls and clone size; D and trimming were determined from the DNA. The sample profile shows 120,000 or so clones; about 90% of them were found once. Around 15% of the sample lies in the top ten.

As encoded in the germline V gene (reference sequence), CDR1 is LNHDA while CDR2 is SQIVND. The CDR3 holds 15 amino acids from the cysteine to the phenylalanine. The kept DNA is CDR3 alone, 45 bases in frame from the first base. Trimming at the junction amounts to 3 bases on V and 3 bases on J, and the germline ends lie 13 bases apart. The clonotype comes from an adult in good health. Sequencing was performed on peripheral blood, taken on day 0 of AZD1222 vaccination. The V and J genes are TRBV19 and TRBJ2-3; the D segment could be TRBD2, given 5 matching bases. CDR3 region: CASSIGGSETDTQYF. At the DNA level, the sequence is TGTGCCAGTAGTATTGGTGGGAGCGAGACAGATACGCAGTATTTT. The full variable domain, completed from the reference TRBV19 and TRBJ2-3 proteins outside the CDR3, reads DGGITQSPKYLFRKEGQNVTLSCEQNLNHDAMYWYRQDPGQGLRLIYYSQIVNDFQKGDIAEGYSVSREKKESFPLTVTSAQKNPTAFYLCASSIGGSETDTQYFGPGTRLTVL.